The 10 T cell receptor beta chains given below trace back to one sample, sequenced in a study of naive and memory T cell subsets (dated by TCRdb to 2016 to 2017). The study at large found these results: A few larger clonotypes were present in naive repertoires, especially CD8 naive repertoires, and these clonotypes were possibly memory cells re-expressing CD45RA.

The library was built by means of UMI-ligation and nested PCR. Reads for this sample came from an Illumina MiSeq. An equimolar mix of two oligonucleotides covering both TRBC1 and TRBC2 was used as the beta constant-region primer. The ligated cDNA went through four rounds of PCR with nested alpha and beta constant-region primers together with the SP2 primer. TCRdb's own reprocessing of the public reads used fastp at Q25 and MiXCR and kept productive beta chains. Every CDR3 protein is listed once, alongside the most common genes and DNA of its rows. Recorded for this sample are fewer than 150,000 distinct CDR3 sequences; approximately 21% of them occurred a single time. The top ten constitute 0.6% to 0.7% of the sample. Their antigen targets remain unknown. Sequenced material: naive CD8+ T cells from blood. Reading the label with the study, this specimen's cell subset or site is: naive T cells, CD45RA high CD27+. The receptors derive from a human donor in good health.

This clonotype showed up just a few times. The chain has TRBV5-6 and TRBJ2-7, with no clear D. Germline V gives CDR1 SGHDT, CDR2 YYEEEE. The V end was cut by 1 base, the J end by 0 bases, with 5 bases between. The CDR3 length is 13 residues. CDR3 in DNA: TGTGCCAGCAGCTTGAGGGCCTCCTACGAGCAGTACTTC. Its protein product is CASSLRASYEQYF.

This clonotype has more than one count but fewer than ten. The J gene is TRBJ2-7, the V gene TRBV20-1, with a tentative D call TRBD2 (5 bases). Trimming pared 6 bases from V and 4 bases from J, leaving 25 bases between. Germline V gene sequence: CDR1 DFQATT, CDR2 SNEGSKA (reference sequence). The CDR3 has 16 residues. The CDR3 region is CSASLEGGSLGYEQYF. DNA of the CDR3: TGCAGTGCCTCTCTTGAAGGCGGGTCCCTGGGGTACGAGCAGTACTTC.

This clonotype turned up a few times. The chain uses TRBV11-2 and TRBJ2-1; TRBD2 aligns across 14 bases. Germline V gene sequence: CDR1 SGHAT, CDR2 FQNNGV. V lost 2 bases, J lost 0 bases, and 3 bases stayed unmatched. The length of the CDR3 is 18 residues. The CDR3 sequence: CASSLQGTSGSSYNEQFF. The CDR3 coding sequence is TGTGCCAGCAGCTTACAAGGGACTAGCGGGAGCTCCTACAATGAGCAGTTCTTC.

The V call is TRBV6-5, the J call TRBJ1-5; D may be TRBD1 (5 bases). V was shortened by 6 bases and J by 1 base, with 13 bases between the two germline ends. Germline CDR1 is MNHEY and CDR2 is SVGAGI. The CDR3 is 15 residues long. CDR3 protein: CASSPGLGSNQPQHF. CDR3 bases: TGTGCCAGCAGCCCAGGGTTGGGGAGCAATCAGCCCCAGCATTTT.

In its sample, this clonotype was seen a few times. This chain joins TRBV18 and TRBJ2-7; the D gene is possibly TRBD1 (5 bases). This CDR3 spans 14 amino acids. Germline CDR1 reads KGHSH; CDR2 reads LQKENI. V gave up 3 bases and J gave up 2 bases, with 11 bases separating them. CDR3 bases: TGTGCCAGCTCACCGCGTGACAGTGCCTACGAGCAGTACTTC. It codes for CASSPRDSAYEQYF.

Concerning this clonotype itself: The germline gene is not matched at one end of the junction; a read error may be the cause. The J gene is TRBJ2-1, the V gene TRBV12-3 or TRBV12-4; no clear D. The CDR3 has 15 residues. In DNA, the CDR3 is TGTGACAGCAGTTTGAGGCAGCTGGCCCCCAATGAGCAGTTCTTC. Amino acids: CDSSLRQLAPNEQFF.

The gene calls are TRBV16 and TRBJ1-5; D is ambiguous. Germline V gene sequence: CDR1 KGHSY, CDR2 FQNENV. There are 15 residues in the CDR3. Trimming left V 0 bases short and J 3 bases short, with 9 bases between. CDR3 region: CASSQSRQVNQPQHF. In DNA form, the CDR3 reads TGTGCCAGCAGCCAATCGAGGCAGGTCAATCAGCCCCAGCATTTT.

This chain links TRBV24-1 with TRBJ1-1; a possible D gene is TRBD1 (6 bases). V was clipped by 2 bases and J by 3 bases, with 9 bases between them. This CDR3 has 14 residues. CDR1 is KGHDR, CDR2 SFDVKD, per germline. The CDR3 sequence: CATSDSGDYTEAFF. CDR3 in DNA: TGTGCCACCAGTGATTCAGGGGATTACACTGAAGCTTTCTTT.

This clonotype was detected a few times. The rearrangement joins TRBV24-1 to TRBJ2-1; the D is unclear. Trimming shortened V by 2 bases and J by 2 bases, and 3 bases separated the two germline ends. CDR1 is KGHDR and CDR2 is SFDVKD in the germline V gene. CDR3 length: 13 amino acids. As DNA, the CDR3 is TGTGCCACCAGTGATTCAGCCTACAATGAGCAGTTCTTC. Protein sequence: CATSDSAYNEQFF.

The chain is built from TRBV19 and TRBJ1-1; tentatively, D is TRBD1 (5 bases). The CDR3 spans 11 residues. Trimming shortened V by 9 bases and J by 9 bases, and 14 bases separated the two germline ends. Germline V gene data show CDR1 as LNHDA and CDR2 as SQIVND (reference sequence). As DNA, the CDR3 is TGTGCCAGCCGAGGGACCGACCAAGCTTTCTTT. Encoded protein: CASRGTDQAFF.